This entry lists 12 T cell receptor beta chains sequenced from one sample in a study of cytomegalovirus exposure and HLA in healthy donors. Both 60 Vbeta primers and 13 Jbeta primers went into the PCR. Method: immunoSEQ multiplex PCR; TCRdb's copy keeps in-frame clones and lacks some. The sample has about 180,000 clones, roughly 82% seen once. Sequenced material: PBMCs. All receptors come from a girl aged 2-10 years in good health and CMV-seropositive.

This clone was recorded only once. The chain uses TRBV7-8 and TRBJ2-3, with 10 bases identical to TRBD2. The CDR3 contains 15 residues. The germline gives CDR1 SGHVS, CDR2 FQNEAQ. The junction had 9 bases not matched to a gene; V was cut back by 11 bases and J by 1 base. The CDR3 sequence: CAGRPGLAGTDTQYF. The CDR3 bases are TGTGCCGGAAGACCCGGACTAGCGGGCACAGATACGCAGTATTTT.

CDR3 DNA: TGCGCCAGCAGCTTCCTTCTAGCGGGAGGAACAGATACGCAGTATTTT. This gives the protein CASSFLLAGGTDTQYF. V usage is TRBV5-1 and J usage is TRBJ2-3; TRBD2 matches 11 bases. The germline V gene encodes CDR1 SGHRS and CDR2 YFSETQ. The CDR3 totals 16 residues. J gave up 3 bases and V 2 bases, and 5 bases lay outside the gene matches.

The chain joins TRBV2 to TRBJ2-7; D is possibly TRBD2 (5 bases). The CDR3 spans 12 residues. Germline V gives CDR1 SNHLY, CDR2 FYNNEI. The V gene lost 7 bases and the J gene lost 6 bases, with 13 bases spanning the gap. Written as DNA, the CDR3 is TGTGCCAGCACACCGGGAAGGGTCGAGCAGTACTTC. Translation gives CASTPGRVEQYF. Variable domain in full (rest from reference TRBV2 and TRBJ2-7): EPEVTQTPSHQVTQMGQEVILRCVPISNHLYFYWYRQILGQKVEFLVSFYNNEISEKSEIFDDQFSVERPDGSNFTLKIRSTKLEDSAMYFCASTPGRVEQYFGPGTRLTVT.

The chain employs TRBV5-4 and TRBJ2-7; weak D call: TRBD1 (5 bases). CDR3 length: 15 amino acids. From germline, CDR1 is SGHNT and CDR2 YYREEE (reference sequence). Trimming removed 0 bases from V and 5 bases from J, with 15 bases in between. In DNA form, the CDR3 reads TGTGCCAGCAGCTTGGAACAGGCGAAAATGCACGAGCAGTACTTC. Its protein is CASSLEQAKMHEQYF.

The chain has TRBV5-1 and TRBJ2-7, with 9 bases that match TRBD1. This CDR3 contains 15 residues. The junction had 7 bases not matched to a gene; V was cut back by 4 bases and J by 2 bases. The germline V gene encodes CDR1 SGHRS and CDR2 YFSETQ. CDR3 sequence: CASSGGTGITYEQYF. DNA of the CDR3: TGCGCCAGCAGCGGGGGGACAGGGATTACCTACGAGCAGTACTTC.

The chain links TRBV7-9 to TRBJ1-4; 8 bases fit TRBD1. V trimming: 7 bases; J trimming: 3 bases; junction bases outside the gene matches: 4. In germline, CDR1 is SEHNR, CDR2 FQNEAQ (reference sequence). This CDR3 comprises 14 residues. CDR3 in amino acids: CASTQGASNEKLFF. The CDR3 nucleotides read TGTGCCAGCACCCAGGGGGCTTCTAATGAAAAACTGTTTTTT.

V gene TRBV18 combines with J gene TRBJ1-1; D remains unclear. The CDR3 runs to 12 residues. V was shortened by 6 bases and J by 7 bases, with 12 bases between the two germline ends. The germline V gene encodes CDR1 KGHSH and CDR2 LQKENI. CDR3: CASSPSPREAFF. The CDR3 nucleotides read TGTGCCAGCTCGCCATCCCCCCGTGAAGCTTTCTTT.

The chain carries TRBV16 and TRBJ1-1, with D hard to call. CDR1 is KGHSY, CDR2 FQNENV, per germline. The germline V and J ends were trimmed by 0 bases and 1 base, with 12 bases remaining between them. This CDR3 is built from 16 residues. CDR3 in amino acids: CASSQSVRGGNTEAFF. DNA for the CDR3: TGTGCCAGCAGCCAATCTGTGCGGGGAGGGAACACTGAAGCTTTCTTT.

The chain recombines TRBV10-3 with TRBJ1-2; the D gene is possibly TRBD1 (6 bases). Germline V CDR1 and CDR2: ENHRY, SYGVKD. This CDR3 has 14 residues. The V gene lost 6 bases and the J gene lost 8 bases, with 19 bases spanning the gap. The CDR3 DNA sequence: TGTGCCATCAGAGCGGGGGGCACGGAGGACGGCTACACCTTC. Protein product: CAIRAGGTEDGYTF.

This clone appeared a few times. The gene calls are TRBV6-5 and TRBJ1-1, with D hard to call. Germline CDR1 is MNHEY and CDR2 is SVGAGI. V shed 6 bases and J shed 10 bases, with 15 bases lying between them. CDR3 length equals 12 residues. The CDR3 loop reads CASSSPRLGAFF. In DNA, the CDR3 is TGTGCCAGCAGCAGCCCCAGGTTGGGAGCTTTCTTT.

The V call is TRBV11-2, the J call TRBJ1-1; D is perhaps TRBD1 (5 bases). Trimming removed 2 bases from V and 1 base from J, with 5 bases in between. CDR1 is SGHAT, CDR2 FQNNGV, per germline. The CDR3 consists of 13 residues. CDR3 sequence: CASSLTGNTEAFF. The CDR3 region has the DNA TGTGCCAGCAGCTTAACAGGGAACACTGAAGCTTTCTTT.

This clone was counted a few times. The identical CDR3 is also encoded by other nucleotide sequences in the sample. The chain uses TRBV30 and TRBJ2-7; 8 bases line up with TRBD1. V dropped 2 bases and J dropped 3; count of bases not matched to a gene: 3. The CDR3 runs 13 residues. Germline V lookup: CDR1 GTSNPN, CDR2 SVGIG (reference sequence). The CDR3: CAWSRTGGYEQYF. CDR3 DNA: TGTGCCTGGAGTAGAACAGGGGGCTACGAGCAGTACTTC.